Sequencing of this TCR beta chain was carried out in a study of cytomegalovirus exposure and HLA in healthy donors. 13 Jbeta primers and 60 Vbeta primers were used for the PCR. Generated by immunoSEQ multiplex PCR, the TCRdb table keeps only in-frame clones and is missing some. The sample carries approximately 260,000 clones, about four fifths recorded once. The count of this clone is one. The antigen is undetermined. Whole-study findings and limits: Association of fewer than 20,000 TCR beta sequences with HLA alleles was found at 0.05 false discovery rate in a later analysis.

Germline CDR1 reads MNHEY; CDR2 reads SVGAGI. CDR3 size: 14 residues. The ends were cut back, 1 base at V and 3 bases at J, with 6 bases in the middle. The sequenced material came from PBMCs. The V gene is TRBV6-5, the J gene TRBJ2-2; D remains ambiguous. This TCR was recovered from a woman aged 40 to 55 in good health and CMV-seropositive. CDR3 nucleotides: TGTGCCAGCAGTTACTTTCGGGACACCGGGGAGCTGTTTTTT. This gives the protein CASSYFRDTGELFF.